The 12 T cell receptor beta chains below come from one sample, sequenced in a study of T cell changes during pregnancy in multiple sclerosis. Profiling relied on immunoSEQ multiplex PCR, and the TCRdb table lists in-frame clones only, not all of them. Here the sample spans 85,000 to 100,000 clones, approximately 92% being singletons. Sequenced here: peripheral blood, sampled in the first trimester of pregnancy. The receptor source for this set is a female donor with multiple sclerosis, enrolled in a pregnancy study.

The V call is TRBV6-5, the J call TRBJ2-1; TRBD2 matches at 9 bases. Per germline, CDR1 MNHEY and CDR2 SVGAGI. This CDR3 is built from 14 residues. V trimming: 6 bases; J trimming: 9 bases; junction bases outside the gene matches: 9. The CDR3 DNA reads as TGTGCCAGCAGCCCCAGGGCGGGAGGGCGTGAGCAGTTCTTC. Residues: CASSPRAGGREQFF.

The chain carries TRBV15 and TRBJ2-7; TRBD2 might be the D (6 bases). Germline V gene data show CDR1 as LNHNV and CDR2 as YYDKDF (reference sequence). V dropped 1 base and J dropped 3 bases, with 13 bases sitting between them. The CDR3 is 15 amino acids. In DNA, the CDR3 is TGTGCCACCAGCAGAGGCAGATCGGGGGTCTACGAGCAGTACTTC. Its protein is CATSRGRSGVYEQYF.

This clone was seen only once. Here the CDR3 reads CASSQEPGITYGYTF. The CDR3 coding sequence is TGCGCCAGCAGCCAAGAACCAGGAATTACCTATGGCTACACCTTC. V is TRBV4-3 and J is TRBJ1-2, with D unresolved. The CDR3 runs to 15 residues. Germline-derived CDR1 and CDR2 are LGHNA and YSLEER. The germline V and J ends were trimmed by 0 bases and 4 bases, with 12 bases remaining between them.

The chain is built from TRBV6-1 and TRBJ2-7; 12 bases align to TRBD2. The CDR3 runs to 15 residues. V gave up 7 bases and J gave up 1 base; unmatched junction bases: 5. In germline, CDR1 is MNHNS, CDR2 SASEGT. CDR3 DNA: TGTGCCAGCACCCTAGCGGGAGGGAATTCCTACGAGCAGTACTTC. Protein: CASTLAGGNSYEQYF.

This clone was seen a single time. The chain employs TRBV6-6 and TRBJ2-1; D call uncertain. This CDR3 region has 12 residues. V was clipped by 8 bases and J by 8 bases, with 13 bases between them. Looked up from germline, CDR1 is MNHNY and CDR2 is SVGAGI (reference sequence). Here the CDR3 DNA reads TGTGCCAGCTCCCTCTCCGGGTATGAGCAGTTCTTC. This sequence encodes CASSLSGYEQFF.

The chain carries TRBV4-2 and TRBJ1-2, with 7 bases that match TRBD1. Per germline, CDR1 LGHNA and CDR2 YNFKEQ. Trimming cost V 3 bases and J 0 bases; bases outside gene matches: 7. The CDR3 length is 16 residues. The CDR3 nucleotides are TGTGCCAGCAGCCACCCAACAACAGGGGCTAACTATGGCTACACCTTC. Translating gives CASSHPTTGANYGYTF.

The V gene is TRBV15, the J gene TRBJ2-2, with a tentative D call TRBD2 (6 bases). Germline assignment: CDR1 LNHNV and CDR2 YYDKDF (reference sequence). V was pared by 7 bases and J by 6 bases, with 15 bases between. This CDR3 is 14 amino acids long. The chain's CDR3 is CATTGGNRAGELFF. DNA for the CDR3: TGTGCCACCACGGGCGGGAACCGCGCCGGGGAGCTGTTTTTT.

The rearrangement joins TRBV6-5 to TRBJ2-7; 7 nucleotides align to TRBD2. Germline CDR1 and CDR2: MNHEY and SVGAGI. The CDR3 is 15 amino acids. V dropped 2 bases and J dropped 1; count of bases not matched to a gene: 5. DNA of the CDR3: TGTGCCAGCAGTTACCTTTGGGGAGGGTCCTACGAGCAGTACTTC. This sequence encodes CASSYLWGGSYEQYF.

The chain recombines TRBV28 with TRBJ1-4; 9 nucleotides align to TRBD1. This CDR3 contains 14 residues. The trim removed 6 bases at V and 8 bases at J, leaving 7 bases unmatched. The germline gives CDR1 MDHEN, CDR2 SYDVKM. The CDR3 loop is CASSLGQGGEKLFF. In nucleotides, the CDR3 is TGTGCCAGCAGCCTGGGACAGGGAGGAGAAAAACTGTTTTTT.

The chain joins TRBV4-3 to TRBJ1-2, with 8 bases aligning to TRBD1. The trim removed 3 bases at V and 7 bases at J, leaving 13 bases unmatched. The CDR3 is 16 residues long. Germline CDR1 is LGHNA and CDR2 is YSLEER. The CDR3 here is CASSHDNGQGYSGYTF. The CDR3 coding sequence is TGCGCCAGCAGCCACGATAACGGACAGGGCTATAGTGGCTACACCTTC.

The rearrangement uses TRBV5-8 and TRBJ1-1; D not certain. Trimming shortened V by 3 bases and J by 6 bases, and 18 bases separated the two germline ends. This CDR3 has 15 amino acids. Germline-derived CDR1 and CDR2 are SGHTS and YDEGEE. The CDR3 nucleotides are TGTGCCAGCAGCTCACCGCGACTCAAAGTTCCTGAAGCTTTCTTT. Translating gives CASSSPRLKVPEAFF.

The V and J genes are TRBV19 and TRBJ2-5; tentative D call: TRBD2 (7 bases). Trimming shortened V by 8 bases and J by 5 bases, and 15 bases separated the two germline ends. The CDR3 is made up of 13 amino acids. Germline CDR1 and CDR2: LNHDA and SQIVND (reference sequence). Written as DNA, the CDR3 is TGTGCCAGTCATGGGGGGGCTACGGAGACCCAGTACTTC. Translation: CASHGGATETQYF.